Listed here is a single T cell receptor (beta chain). This clonotype has only a few counts. Its antigen remains unidentified. One end of the junction varies from germline; a read error may be responsible. High-throughput TCR beta sequencing profiled peripheral blood CD8+ and CD4+ T cells from healthy donors, Susac syndrome patients and multiple sclerosis patients. Multiple sclerosis controls were treatment-naive patients with stable or active relapsing-remitting disease fulfilling revised McDonald criteria. Bulk CD8+ and CD4+ T cells were purified magnetically by negative isolation, whereas CD8+ TEMRA cells were enriched by FACS. Blood was collected in EDTA tubes and processed within 24 hours, with PBMCs isolated through density gradient centrifugation. PBMCs intended for TCR sequencing were frozen in liquid nitrogen and were later thawed in a 37 degrees C water bath. The sorted or isolated CD4+, CD8+ and CD8+ TEMRA cells reached a purity of at least 90%.

RNA was extracted with the RNeasy kit and 0.5 to 1 ug was reverse transcribed using random hexamers. The immunoSEQ multiplex PCR assay, which covers 54 Vbeta and 13 Jbeta segments, was used to amplify TCR beta CDR3 regions. Bias from PCR amplification was corrected by using a synthetic template baseline for primer optimization and for computational correction. As for how the authors treated the data: Reads were annotated to V, D and J genes according to IMGT and were analyzed with immunoSEQ Analyzer, with only productive sequences retained. Clonality was calculated as one minus the Shannon entropy normalized by log2 of the number of productive unique sequences. For each patient and control, public and private clones were evaluated among the 100 most prevalent clones. Clones were defined as Susac-specific if absent from the healthy and MS cohorts, from under 1,200 published viral clones and from other ImmuneACCESS disease sequences. Starting from the raw public reads, TCRdb applied fastp trimming at Q25, assembled clones with MiXCR and retained in-frame beta chains. When rows share a CDR3 protein, they turn into one entry using the most common DNA and genes. TCRdb, not the original authors, processed these V and J calls. This sample holds about 440,000 distinct CDR3 sequences; approximately 89% were observed only once. 0.09% to 0.15% of the sample rests with the top ten.

This specimen comes from a study of CD8 T cells in Susac syndrome (dated by TCRdb to about 2019). Regarding the study in general: Repertoire sequencing was used to test whether CD8+ T cell activation and differentiation in Susac syndrome was antigen driven. The clonality of the CD8+ T cell repertoire was compared across about 12 healthy donors, about 14 Susac syndrome patients and around 16 multiple sclerosis patients. The research as a whole found: The number of individuals in the TCR sequencing and HLA analysis was acknowledged as relatively small.

Per the germline V gene (reference sequence), SEHNR is the CDR1 and FQNEAQ is the CDR2. Taken from cysteine to phenylalanine, the CDR3 has 13 residues. The CDR3 DNA has 39 bases and is translated from base 1. This TCR derives from a human donor with multiple sclerosis. Sequencing was carried out using CD8+ T cells from PBMCs. The sequence joins TRBV7-9 to TRBJ1-6; too little of a D gene remains to name it. This receptor has the CDR3 CASSLVINSPLHF. The DNA sequence follows: TGTGCCAGCAGCTTAGTAATTAATTCACCCCTCCATTTT.